These 15 T cell receptor beta chains originate from one sample sequenced in a study of CD8 T cells in ankylosing spondylitis. TCRdb recomputed calls from the 5' RACE reads with MiXCR, one row per CDR3 protein. The sample comprises around 250,000 distinct CDR3 sequences, roughly 32% of which are singletons, and around 4.4% rests with the top ten. Sequencing used blood, either unsorted or a sorted T cell fraction (not recorded which). These receptor sequences come from a male donor with ankylosing spondylitis or in good health (not recorded which).

The V and J genes are TRBV28 and TRBJ1-2; 9 bases agree with TRBD1. The CDR3 is made up of 13 amino acids. With 6 bases clipped from V and 7 bases from J, the junction kept 6 bases outside the gene matches. Per germline, CDR1 MDHEN and CDR2 SYDVKM. The CDR3 loop is CASREQGAGGYTF. The CDR3 nucleotides read TGTGCCAGCAGGGAACAGGGGGCCGGTGGCTACACCTTC.

The chain uses TRBV12-3 or TRBV12-4 and TRBJ2-3; D call uncertain. The CDR3 runs 13 residues. V was cut by 3 bases and J by 3 bases, with 7 bases left in between. The CDR3 spells CASSFGRTDTQYF. Here the CDR3 DNA reads TGTGCCAGCAGTTTCGGACGGACAGATACGCAGTATTTT.

The rearrangement links TRBV4-1 to TRBJ2-2; D unclear. Germline assignment: CDR1 MGHRA and CDR2 YSYEKL. This CDR3 comprises 14 residues. The V and J ends lost 0 bases and 13 bases respectively, with 15 bases between them. This CDR3 reads CASSQDVGLWGLFF. The CDR3 bases are TGCGCCAGCAGCCAAGATGTAGGGCTGTGGGGGCTGTTTTTT.

The chain joins TRBV10-1 to TRBJ2-3; D perhaps matches TRBD1 (6 bases). V lost 5 bases to trimming and J lost 3 bases, with 18 bases between them. Germline assignment: CDR1 WNHNN and CDR2 SYGVQD (reference sequence). The CDR3 covers 16 residues. This CDR3 reads CASSQRDNRWTDTQYF. DNA for the CDR3: TGCGCCAGCAGTCAACGGGACAACCGGTGGACAGATACGCAGTATTTT.

The V call is TRBV5-1, the J call TRBJ1-1; the D is unclear. Trimming removed 4 bases from V and 1 base from J, with 11 bases in between. The germline CDR1 and CDR2 sequences are SGHRS and YFSETQ. The CDR3 loop spans 14 amino acids. The CDR3 loop reads CASSLGLTNTEAFF. CDR3 DNA: TGCGCCAGCAGCCTTGGACTTACGAACACTGAAGCTTTCTTT. Complete variable domain (other parts from reference TRBV5-1 and TRBJ1-1): KAGVTQTPRYLIKTRGQQVTLSCSPISGHRSVSWYQQTPGQGLQFLFEYFSETQRNKGNFPGRFSGRQFSNSRSEMNVSTLELGDSALYLCASSLGLTNTEAFFGQGTRLTVV.

The chain carries TRBV5-1 and TRBJ2-5; 8 bases are a match to TRBD1. CDR1 and CDR2 (germline): SGHRS, YFSETQ. V shed 3 bases, J shed 3 bases, and the junction held 7 bases outside the gene matches. The length of the CDR3 is 15 residues. CDR3 nucleotides: TGCGCCAGCAGCTGGACAGGGCTCCAAAAAGAGACCCAGTACTTC. This sequence encodes CASSWTGLQKETQYF. The variable domain in full, completed from reference TRBV5-1 and TRBJ2-5, reads KAGVTQTPRYLIKTRGQQVTLSCSPISGHRSVSWYQQTPGQGLQFLFEYFSETQRNKGNFPGRFSGRQFSNSRSEMNVSTLELGDSALYLCASSWTGLQKETQYFGPGTRLLVL.

The DNA for the CDR3 is TGTGCCAGCAGTTTATCCCGGGAGGCCCATGGCTACACCTTC. Translated: CASSLSREAHGYTF. The chain is built from TRBV12-3 or TRBV12-4 and TRBJ1-2; D uncertain. CDR3 length: 14 amino acids. Trimming took off 2 bases at V and 6 bases at J, with 13 bases between the two ends.

This clonotype has more than one count but fewer than ten. This rearrangement joins TRBV5-1 to TRBJ1-1; the D is unclear. V lost 4 bases to trimming and J lost 3 bases, with 10 bases between them. The CDR3 is 13 amino acids. The V gene's germline CDR1 is SGHRS and CDR2 YFSETQ. The CDR3 DNA is TGCGCCAGCAGCCTCGGGAGAGACACTGAAGCTTTCTTT. It encodes CASSLGRDTEAFF.

This clonotype was counted a few times. The chain uses TRBV5-5 and TRBJ2-2; possibly TRBD2 for D (6 bases). Trimming removed 3 bases from V and 5 bases from J, with 14 bases in between. CDR1 SGHKS and CDR2 YYEKEE come from the germline V gene (reference sequence). This CDR3 contains 15 residues. CDR3 nucleotides: TGTGCCAGCAGCTACTTGATAGCGGAGACCGGGGAGCTGTTTTTT. Encoded protein: CASSYLIAETGELFF.

This sequence joins TRBV4-2 and TRBJ2-7, with a possible D match to TRBD1 (6 bases). Trimming took 0 bases from V and 2 from J, leaving 8 bases between them. Germline V gene sequence: CDR1 LGHNA, CDR2 YNFKEQ. The CDR3 sequence is 14 residues long. This chain's CDR3 is CASSQDRGPYEQYF. The CDR3 DNA reads TGTGCCAGCAGCCAAGACAGGGGTCCCTACGAGCAGTACTTC.

The V gene is TRBV7-9, the J gene TRBJ1-4; 7 bases are shared with TRBD1. This CDR3 contains 14 residues. Unmatched junction bases numbered 6, after V lost 5 bases and J lost 6 bases. Germline-derived CDR1 and CDR2 are SEHNR and FQNEAQ (reference sequence). The CDR3 protein is CASSHRDRDEKLFF. The CDR3 nucleotides are TGTGCCAGCAGCCACCGGGACAGAGATGAAAAACTGTTTTTT.

The chain uses TRBV12-3 or TRBV12-4 and TRBJ2-5; 7 bases map to TRBD1. The ends lost 1 base at V and 1 base at J; junction bases unmatched: 3. There are 15 residues in the CDR3. This chain's CDR3 is CASSLEGAPQETQYF. The DNA for the CDR3 is TGTGCCAGCAGTTTAGAGGGGGCGCCCCAAGAGACCCAGTACTTC.

The sample holds a few counts of this clonotype. The J gene is TRBJ2-5, the V gene TRBV10-3; D may be TRBD2 (6 bases). Trimming pared 4 bases from V and 1 base from J, leaving 10 bases between. Per germline, CDR1 ENHRY and CDR2 SYGVKD. The CDR3 runs to 14 residues. The DNA of the CDR3 is TGTGCCATCAGTGTAGGAGGGTCCCAAGAGACCCAGTACTTC. This translates into CAISVGGSQETQYF.

This clonotype was seen only a few times. This CDR3 reads CASRMGLGTGFPDTQYF. The CDR3 nucleotides are TGCGCCAGCAGAATGGGACTCGGGACAGGGTTCCCAGATACGCAGTATTTT. The chain carries TRBV5-1 and TRBJ2-3; 9 bases agree with TRBD1. CDR1 and CDR2 (germline): SGHRS, YFSETQ. The junction had 14 bases not matched to a gene; V was cut back by 5 bases and J by 4 bases. CDR3 length: 17 residues.

The chain links TRBV18 to TRBJ2-3; 10 positions agree with TRBD2. The CDR3 spans 15 residues. Unmatched junction bases numbered 3, after V lost 2 bases and J lost 4 bases. Germline assignment: CDR1 KGHSH and CDR2 LQKENI. CDR3 DNA sequence: TGTGCCAGCTCACCAAGAGCGGGGGGGCCAGATACGCAGTATTTT. Protein: CASSPRAGGPDTQYF.